This TCR beta chain was profiled in a study of blood T cells in healthy people across ages. The second PCR ran about 7 to 12 cycles with a sample-barcoded 5' primer and J-beta primers. TCRdb redid the calling of the 5' RACE reads with MiXCR, one entry per CDR3 protein. The sample shows under 750,000 distinct CDR3 sequences, roughly 48% of them seen only once. The V and J ends lost 3 bases and 6 bases respectively, with 17 bases between them. Germline-derived CDR1 and CDR2 are MNHEY and SVGAGI. This CDR3 has 15 amino acids. The source is an elderly man in good health. The gene calls are TRBV6-5 and TRBJ1-1, with D possibly being TRBD1 (6 bases). The sequencing input was blood. The DNA for the CDR3 is TGTGCCAGCAGTTATAGGGGGGTGGCGAGGGCTGAAGCTTTCTTT. Amino acid sequence: CASSYRGVARAEAFF.